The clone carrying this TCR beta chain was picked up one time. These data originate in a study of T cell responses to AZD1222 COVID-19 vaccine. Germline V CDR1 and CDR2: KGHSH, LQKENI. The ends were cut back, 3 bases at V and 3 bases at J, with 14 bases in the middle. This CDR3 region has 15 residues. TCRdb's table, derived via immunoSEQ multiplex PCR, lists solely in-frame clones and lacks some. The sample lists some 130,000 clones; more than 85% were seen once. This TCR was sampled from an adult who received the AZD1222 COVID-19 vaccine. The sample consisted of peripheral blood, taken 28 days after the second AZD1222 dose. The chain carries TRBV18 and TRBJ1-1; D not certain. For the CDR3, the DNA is TGTGCCAGCTCACCCCCGAGTAGACCCGACACTGAAGCTTTCTTT. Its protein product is CASSPPSRPDTEAFF. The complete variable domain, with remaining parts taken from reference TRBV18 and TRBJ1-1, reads NAGVMQNPRHLVRRRGQEARLRCSPMKGHSHVYWYRQLPEEGLKFMVYLQKENIIDESGMPKERFSAEFPKEGPSILRIQQVVRGDSAAYFCASSPPSRPDTEAFFGQGTRLTVV.